This TCR beta chain was recovered during a study of blood T cell repertoires in COVID-19. The overall study: PBMCs, B-cell-depleted T cells, or T cells provided the cDNA or gDNA that made up the material.

This CDR3 has 13 amino acids. Between the trimmed V and J ends, which lost 1 base and 8 bases, there was a span of 11 bases. The germline V gene encodes CDR1 SEHNR and CDR2 FQNEAQ (reference sequence). Original handling: Amplifying reference gene primers gave estimates of nucleated cell counts. Repertoires were generated with immunoSEQ multiplex PCR, while TCRdb's copy carries only in-frame clones and drops some. V, J and clone size reflect that table, while D and trimming were determined from the DNA. The sample contains 25,000 to 30,000 clones, around 92% of which appear only once. Input material: peripheral blood. V gene TRBV7-9 combines with J gene TRBJ1-1; D remains unclear. The source of this sequence is a woman in her 70s with COVID-19, enrolled during active disease. The CDR3 sequence is CASSLDAPREAFF. The CDR3, as DNA: TGTGCCAGCAGCTTAGACGCGCCCAGGGAAGCTTTCTTT.